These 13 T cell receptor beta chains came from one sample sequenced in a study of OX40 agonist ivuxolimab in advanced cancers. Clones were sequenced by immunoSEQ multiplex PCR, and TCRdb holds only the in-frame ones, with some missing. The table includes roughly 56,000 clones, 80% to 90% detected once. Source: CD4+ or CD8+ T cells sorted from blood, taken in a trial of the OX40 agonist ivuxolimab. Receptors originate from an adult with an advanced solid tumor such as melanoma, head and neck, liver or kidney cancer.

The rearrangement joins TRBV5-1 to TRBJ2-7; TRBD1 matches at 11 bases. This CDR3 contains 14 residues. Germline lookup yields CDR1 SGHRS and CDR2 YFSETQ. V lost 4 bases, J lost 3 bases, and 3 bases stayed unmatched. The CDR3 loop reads CASSRTGGGYEQYF. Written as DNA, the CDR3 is TGCGCCAGCAGCCGGACAGGGGGCGGCTACGAGCAGTACTTC.

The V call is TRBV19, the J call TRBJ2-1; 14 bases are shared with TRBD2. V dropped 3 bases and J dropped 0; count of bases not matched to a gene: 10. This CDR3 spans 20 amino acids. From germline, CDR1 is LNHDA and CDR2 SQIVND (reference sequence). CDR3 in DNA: TGTGCCAGTAGTATCAATCCGGGACTAGCGGGAGTTGACTCCTACAATGAGCAGTTCTTC. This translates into CASSINPGLAGVDSYNEQFF.

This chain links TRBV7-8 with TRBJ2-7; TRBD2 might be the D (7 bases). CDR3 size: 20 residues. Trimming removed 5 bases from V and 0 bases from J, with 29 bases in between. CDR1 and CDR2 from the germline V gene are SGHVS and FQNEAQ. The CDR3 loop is CASSVVFQGFKASGSYEQYF. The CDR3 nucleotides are TGTGCCAGCAGCGTCGTCTTCCAGGGGTTTAAGGCTAGCGGCTCCTACGAGCAGTACTTC.

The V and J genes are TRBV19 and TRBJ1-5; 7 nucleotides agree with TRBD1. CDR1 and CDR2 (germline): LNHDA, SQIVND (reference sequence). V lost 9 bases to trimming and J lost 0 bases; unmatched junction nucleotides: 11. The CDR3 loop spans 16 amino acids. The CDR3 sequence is CASRDSQLYSNQPQHF. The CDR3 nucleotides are TGTGCCAGCCGGGACAGCCAACTTTATAGCAATCAGCCCCAGCATTTT.

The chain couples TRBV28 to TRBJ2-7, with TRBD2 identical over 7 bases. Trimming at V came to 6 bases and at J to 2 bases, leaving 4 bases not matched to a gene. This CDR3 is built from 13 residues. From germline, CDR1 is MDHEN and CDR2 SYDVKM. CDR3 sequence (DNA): TGTGCCAGCAGCGGGAGGCCGCCCTACGAGCAGTACTTC. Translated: CASSGRPPYEQYF.

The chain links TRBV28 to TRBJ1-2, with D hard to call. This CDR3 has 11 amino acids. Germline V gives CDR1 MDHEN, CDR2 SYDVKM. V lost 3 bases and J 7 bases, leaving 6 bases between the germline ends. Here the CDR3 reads CASSFVGGYTF. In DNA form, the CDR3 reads TGTGCCAGCAGTTTCGTTGGTGGCTACACCTTC.

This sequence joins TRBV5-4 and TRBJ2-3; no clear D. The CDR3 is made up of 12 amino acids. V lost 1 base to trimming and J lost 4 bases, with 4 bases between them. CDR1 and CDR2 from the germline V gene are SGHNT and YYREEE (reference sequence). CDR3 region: CASSLLADTQYF. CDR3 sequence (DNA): TGTGCCAGCAGCTTGTTGGCAGATACGCAGTATTTT.

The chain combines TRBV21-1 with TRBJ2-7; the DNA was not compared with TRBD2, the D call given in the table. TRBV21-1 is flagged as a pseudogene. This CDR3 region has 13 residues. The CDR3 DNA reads TGTGCCAGCAGCAAAATCCGGTACTACGAGCAGTACTTC. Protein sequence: CASSKIRYYEQYF.

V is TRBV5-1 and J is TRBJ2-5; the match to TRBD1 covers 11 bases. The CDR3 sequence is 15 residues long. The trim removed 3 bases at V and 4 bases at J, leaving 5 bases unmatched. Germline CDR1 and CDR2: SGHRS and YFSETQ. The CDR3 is CASSSGQGDGETQYF. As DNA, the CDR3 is TGCGCCAGCAGCTCGGGACAGGGGGACGGAGAGACCCAGTACTTC.

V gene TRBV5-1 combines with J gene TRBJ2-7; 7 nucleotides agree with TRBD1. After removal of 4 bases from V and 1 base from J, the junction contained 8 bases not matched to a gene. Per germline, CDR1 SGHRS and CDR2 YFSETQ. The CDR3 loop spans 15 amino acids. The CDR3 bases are TGCGCCAGCAGCCCTGGACAGGTTCAATCCTACGAGCAGTACTTC. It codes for CASSPGQVQSYEQYF. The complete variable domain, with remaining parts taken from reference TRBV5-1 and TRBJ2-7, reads KAGVTQTPRYLIKTRGQQVTLSCSPISGHRSVSWYQQTPGQGLQFLFEYFSETQRNKGNFPGRFSGRQFSNSRSEMNVSTLELGDSALYLCASSPGQVQSYEQYFGPGTRLTVT.

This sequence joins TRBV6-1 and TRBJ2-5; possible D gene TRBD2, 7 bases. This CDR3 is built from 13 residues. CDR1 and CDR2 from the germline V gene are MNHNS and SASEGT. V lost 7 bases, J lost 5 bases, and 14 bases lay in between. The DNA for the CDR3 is TGTGCCAGCACGCGGGGGCGCGGGGAGACCCAGTACTTC. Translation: CASTRGRGETQYF.

For the CDR3, the DNA is TGTGCCAGCAGCTTAGGTACCCGGGGGCTACAAGAGACCCAGTACTTC. The encoded protein is CASSLGTRGLQETQYF. The V gene is TRBV7-9, the J gene TRBJ2-5; D may match TRBD1 or TRBD2 (6 bases each). In germline, CDR1 is SEHNR, CDR2 FQNEAQ (reference sequence). Trimming cost V 1 base and J 2 bases, with 14 bases left between them. The CDR3 length is 16 residues. Full variable domain (remainder filled in from reference TRBV7-9 and TRBJ2-5): DTGVSQNPRHKITKRGQNVTFRCDPISEHNRLYWYRQTLGQGPEFLTYFQNEAQLEKSRLLSDRFSAERPKGSFSTLEIQRTEQGDSAMYLCASSLGTRGLQETQYFGPGTRLLVL.

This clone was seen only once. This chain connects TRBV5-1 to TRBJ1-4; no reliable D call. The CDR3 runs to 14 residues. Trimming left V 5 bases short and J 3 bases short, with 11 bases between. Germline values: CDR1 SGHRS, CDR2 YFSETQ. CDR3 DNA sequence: TGCGCCAGCAGGGGCGCTAGGGCTAATGAAAAACTGTTTTTT. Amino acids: CASRGARANEKLFF.